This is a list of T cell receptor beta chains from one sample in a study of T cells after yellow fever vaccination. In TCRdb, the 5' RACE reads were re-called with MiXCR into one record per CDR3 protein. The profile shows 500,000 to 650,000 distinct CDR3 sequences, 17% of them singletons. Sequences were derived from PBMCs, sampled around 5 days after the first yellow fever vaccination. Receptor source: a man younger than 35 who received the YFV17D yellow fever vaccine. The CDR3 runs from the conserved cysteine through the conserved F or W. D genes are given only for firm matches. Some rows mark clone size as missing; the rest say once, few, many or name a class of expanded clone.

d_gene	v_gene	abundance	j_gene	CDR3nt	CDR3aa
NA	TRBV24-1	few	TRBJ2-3	TGTGCCACCAGTGATTTGGCGGACAGCACAGATACGCAGTATTTT	CATSDLADSTDTQYF
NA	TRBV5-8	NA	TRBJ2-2	TGTGCCAGCAGCTCATCAGGGGCCCCGAACACCGGGGAGCTGTTTTTT	CASSSSGAPNTGELFF
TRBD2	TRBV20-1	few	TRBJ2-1	TGCAGTGCTCCCGATAGCGGGGGGGACAATGAGCAGTTCTTC	CSAPDSGGDNEQFF
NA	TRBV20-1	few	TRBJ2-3	TGCAGTGCTACCCCGGGGCTCCGGGGGGCTAGCACAGATACGCAGTATTTT	CSATPGLRGASTDTQYF
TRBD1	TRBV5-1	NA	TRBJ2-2	TGCGCCAGCAGCTTTAGGCCCCCGGGACAGGGTACTTCTGGGGAGCTGTTTTTT	CASSFRPPGQGTSGELFF
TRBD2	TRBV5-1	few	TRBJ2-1	TGCGCCAGCAGCTTCAACGCGGGGGGCGACAATGAGCAGTTCTTC	CASSFNAGGDNEQFF
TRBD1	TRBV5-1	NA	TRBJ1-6	TGCGCCAGCAGCTTTAGGACAGGGGATTCACCCCTCCACTTT	CASSFRTGDSPLHF
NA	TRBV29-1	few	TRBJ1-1	TGCAGCGTTGCACCCCGGCTAGGTGTCACTGAAGCTTTCTTT	CSVAPRLGVTEAFF
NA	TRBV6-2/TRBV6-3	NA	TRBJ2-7	TGTGCATCCCGCCCGCCTGGATCCTACGAGCAGTACTTC	CASRPPGSYEQYF
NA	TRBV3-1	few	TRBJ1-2	TGTGCCAGCAGCCAAGGTTCCGAACTGACTAACTATGGCTACACCTTC	CASSQGSELTNYGYTF
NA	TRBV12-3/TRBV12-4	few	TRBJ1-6	TGTGCCAGCAGCCCCCAGGGGAAGGGTTCACCCCTCCACTTT	CASSPQGKGSPLHF
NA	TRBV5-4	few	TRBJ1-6	TGTGCCAGCAGTCCCCGGCGGGACGCCAATTCACCCCTCCACTTT	CASSPRRDANSPLHF
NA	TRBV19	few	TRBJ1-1	TGTGCCAGTAGTTCTCGGACGAGGTCCGCCACTGAAGCTTTCTTT	CASSSRTRSATEAFF
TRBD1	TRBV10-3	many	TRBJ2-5	TGTGCCACCCGGCGAAAGGGGGCTCAGGAGGAGACCCAGTACTTC	CATRRKGAQEETQYF
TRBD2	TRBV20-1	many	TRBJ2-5	TGCAGTGCTAGAACCCCTAGCGGCCAAGAGACCCAGTACTTC	CSARTPSGQETQYF
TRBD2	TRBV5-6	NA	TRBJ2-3	TGTGCCAGCAGCAGCTCTGGACTAGCTAGCACAGATACGCAGTATTTT	CASSSSGLASTDTQYF
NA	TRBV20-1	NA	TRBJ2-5	TGCAGTGCTAGTGCGACACCCGAAGATCGGGAGACCCAGTACTTC	CSASATPEDRETQYF
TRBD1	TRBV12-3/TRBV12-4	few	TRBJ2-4	TGTGCCAGCAGTCCCCAGGGGGTAGCCAAAAACATTCAGTACTTC	CASSPQGVAKNIQYF
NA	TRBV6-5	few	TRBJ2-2	TGTGCCAGCAGGCGGGCGGCCGGGGAGCTGTTTTTT	CASRRAAGELFF